These 25 T cell receptor beta chains share one sample of origin, sequenced in a study of T-cell reconstitution after alpha-beta-depleted transplantation in children. The TCRbeta library was prepared with unique molecular identifiers. TCRdb re-called the PCR reads with MiXCR, one entry per CDR3 protein. This sample has about 600,000 distinct CDR3 sequences; about 21% occur once, and the top ten carry roughly 15%. Sample: PBMCs, mostly from graft donor cells, taken 360 days after TCRalphabeta/CD19-depleted stem cell transplant. Every receptor here comes from a boy younger than two who had a stem cell transplant for acute myeloid leukemia, so the T cells may come from the graft donor.

The chain combines TRBV11-2 with TRBJ2-7; tentative D call: TRBD1 (6 bases). Germline values: CDR1 SGHAT, CDR2 FQNNGV. The CDR3 totals 15 residues. V was cut by 2 bases and J by 2 bases, with 13 bases left in between. The DNA of the CDR3 is TGTGCCAGCAGCTTAATGCCAGGGGTCCCCTACGAGCAGTACTTC. Translating it yields CASSLMPGVPYEQYF.

The chain carries TRBV6-5 and TRBJ2-3; 8 nucleotides align to TRBD1. From germline, CDR1 is MNHEY and CDR2 SVGAGI. The length of the CDR3 is 15 residues. V shed 2 bases and J 2 bases; nucleotides not matched to a gene: 3. This CDR3 reads CASSYDRGSTDTQYF. The CDR3 nucleotides are TGTGCCAGCAGTTACGACAGGGGCTCCACAGATACGCAGTATTTT.

This clonotype was seen more than once but under ten times. The V gene is TRBV7-2, the J gene TRBJ1-6, with 8 bases lining up with TRBD1. Germline trimming cut 2 bases from V and 11 bases from J; bases unmatched to any gene: 11. This CDR3 is 16 amino acids long. CDR1 is SGHTA and CDR2 is FQGNSA in the germline V gene. In DNA form, the CDR3 reads TGTGCCAGCAGCTTAACTTCGGACAGGGCCGTTCCACCCCTCCACTTT. Its protein is CASSLTSDRAVPPLHF.

This clonotype was counted at least ten times. CDR3 bases: TGCAGCGTCGATCCCTATGGCTACACCTTC. Its protein is CSVDPYGYTF. The chain uses TRBV29-1 and TRBJ1-2; D unclear. Germline CDR1 and CDR2: SQVTM and ANQGSEA. The CDR3 spans 10 residues. The ends were cut back, 6 bases at V and 4 bases at J, with 6 bases in the middle.

This clonotype was seen many times. The chain couples TRBV20-1 to TRBJ2-4; D perhaps matches TRBD1 (6 bases). The V end lost 5 bases, the J end lost 0 bases, and 17 bases lay between the germline ends. Germline V CDR1 and CDR2: DFQATT, SNEGSKA (reference sequence). CDR3 length: 16 amino acids. Here the CDR3 reads CSAPIQGILAKNIQYF. In nucleotides, the CDR3 is TGCAGTGCTCCAATCCAGGGGATCCTAGCCAAAAACATTCAGTACTTC.

The gene calls are TRBV11-2 and TRBJ1-1, with D unclear. CDR1 is SGHAT and CDR2 is FQNNGV in the germline V gene. V lost 6 bases to trimming and J lost 1 base, with 15 bases between them. The CDR3 totals 15 residues. The CDR3 DNA reads as TGTGCCAGCAGGTTCCCGACTACAGCGAACACTGAAGCTTTCTTT. Translated, it gives CASRFPTTANTEAFF.

Many counts were recorded for this clonotype. J is TRBJ1-1 and V is TRBV6-5; maybe TRBD1 (5 bases). V was pared by 2 bases and J by 2 bases, with 24 bases between. The CDR3 length is 19 residues. From germline, CDR1 is MNHEY and CDR2 SVGAGI. In nucleotides, the CDR3 is TGTGCCAGCAGTTACCTTCCCAAGACAGCTCCTCAACCTAACACTGAAGCTTTCTTT. Translating it yields CASSYLPKTAPQPNTEAFF.

The CDR3 DNA is TGTGCCAGCAGTACAGGGGCGGGCAATGAGCAGTTCTTC. Translating gives CASSTGAGNEQFF. The chain combines TRBV12-3 or TRBV12-4 with TRBJ2-1, with 7 bases that match TRBD1. The length of the CDR3 is 13 residues. The trim removed 5 bases at V and 6 bases at J, leaving 4 bases unmatched.

This clonotype was found many times. The V and J genes are TRBV27 and TRBJ2-7; D could derive from TRBD1 or TRBD2 (5 bases each). The CDR3 has 14 residues. Trimming cost V 3 bases and J 4 bases, with 13 bases left between them. Germline CDR1 reads MNHEY; CDR2 reads SMNVEV (reference sequence). The CDR3 loop reads CASSFSGDGYEQYF. In nucleotides, the CDR3 is TGTGCCAGCAGTTTCTCCGGGGACGGGTACGAGCAGTACTTC.

This chain links TRBV3-1 with TRBJ2-5; possibly TRBD1 or TRBD2 for D (5 bases each). The CDR3 has 17 amino acids. CDR1 is LGHDT and CDR2 is YNNKEL in the germline V gene (reference sequence). V was pared by 3 bases and J by 4 bases, with 21 bases between. The CDR3 nucleotides read TGTGCCAGCAGCCAGAGGGTGGTGCAGGGTGTTGGAGAGACCCAGTACTTC. Protein sequence: CASSQRVVQGVGETQYF.

This clonotype was recorded at least ten times. The chain joins TRBV20-1 to TRBJ2-2; TRBD2 is a possible D gene (6 bases). CDR1 and CDR2 (germline): DFQATT, SNEGSKA (reference sequence). The CDR3 contains 12 residues. V was pared by 4 bases and J by 10 bases, with 13 bases between. In DNA form, the CDR3 reads TGCAGTGCTACCCGGACTAAGGAGGAGCTGTTTTTT. This gives the protein CSATRTKEELFF.

This clonotype has at least ten counts. The CDR3 here is CASSFRTGGVNEQFF. The CDR3, as DNA: TGTGCCAGCAGCTTCCGAACGGGGGGGGTAAATGAGCAGTTCTTC. This sequence joins TRBV7-2 and TRBJ2-1; TRBD2 agrees at 8 bases. The CDR3 runs to 15 residues. The junction had 8 bases not matched to a gene; V was cut back by 3 bases and J by 7 bases. Germline assignment: CDR1 SGHTA and CDR2 FQGNSA.

In its sample, this clonotype was seen many times. This chain joins TRBV10-3 and TRBJ2-1; weak D call: TRBD2 (7 bases). The germline V and J ends were trimmed by 0 bases and 7 bases, with 19 bases remaining between them. This CDR3 is built from 17 residues. Germline assignment: CDR1 ENHRY and CDR2 SYGVKD. CDR3 protein: CAISESGGLQSGNEQFF. Here the CDR3 DNA reads TGTGCCATCAGTGAGTCGGGGGGGCTCCAAAGCGGGAATGAGCAGTTCTTC.

The rearrangement links TRBV6-2 or TRBV6-3 to TRBJ1-1; 9 bases match TRBD1. This CDR3 spans 15 amino acids. Trimming at V came to 6 bases and at J to 1 base, leaving 6 bases not matched to a gene. Germline CDR1 is MNHEY and CDR2 is SVGEGT. For the CDR3, the DNA is TGTGCCAGCAGCCTGGACAGGGGATGGAACACTGAAGCTTTCTTT. It translates to CASSLDRGWNTEAFF.

This chain links TRBV7-2 with TRBJ2-1; 11 nucleotides match TRBD2. Unmatched junction bases numbered 10, after V lost 6 bases and J lost 9 bases. The CDR3 extends over 15 amino acids. Germline V gives CDR1 SGHTA, CDR2 FQGNSA. This CDR3 is CASSYSGGEVSEQFF. The CDR3 region has the DNA TGTGCCAGCAGTTATAGCGGGGGGGAGGTCAGTGAGCAGTTCTTC. Combining the CDR3 with reference TRBV7-2 and TRBJ2-1 gives the whole variable domain GAGVSQSPSNKVTEKGKDVELRCDPISGHTALYWYRQSLGQGLEFLIYFQGNSAPDKSGLPSDRFSAERTGGSVSTLTIQRTQQEDSAVYLCASSYSGGEVSEQFFGPGTRLTVL.

This chain connects TRBV6-1 to TRBJ2-7; D is ambiguous. V was trimmed by 10 bases and J by 0 bases, leaving 19 bases between them. CDR1 MNHNS and CDR2 SASEGT come from the germline V gene. The CDR3 length is 15 residues. The CDR3 DNA reads as TGTGCCACCGTGACGAGGCCCCTTAGCTCCTACGAGCAGTACTTC. Amino acids: CATVTRPLSSYEQYF.

The CDR3 region has the DNA TGCAGTGCTGTCGGACAGGGGCGATACCAAGAGACCCAGTTCTTC. This translates into CSAVGQGRYQETQFF. The chain has TRBV20-1 and TRBJ2-5; 9 nucleotides line up with TRBD1. Judging by the DNA end, TRBJ2-1 fits better; the J call may be wrong. Germline CDR1 DFQATT, CDR2 SNEGSKA (reference sequence). The CDR3 covers 15 residues.

This rearrangement joins TRBV20-1 to TRBJ1-4; D is possibly TRBD1 (5 bases). This CDR3 contains 15 residues. CDR1 and CDR2 (germline): DFQATT, SNEGSKA (reference sequence). Trimming shortened V by 3 bases and J by 7 bases, and 18 bases separated the two germline ends. The DNA for the CDR3 is TGCAGTGCTAGTCAGCCCCGCGTGGGACGTGAAAAACTGTTTTTT. Translation gives CSASQPRVGREKLFF.

This clonotype showed up just a few times. The chain recombines TRBV20-1 with TRBJ1-1; weak D call: TRBD1 (5 bases). The V gene's germline CDR1 is DFQATT and CDR2 SNEGSKA (reference sequence). V was trimmed by 7 bases and J by 1 base, leaving 19 bases between them. The CDR3 is made up of 15 amino acids. The DNA of the CDR3 is TGCAGTGTTGGGGGAAAGGGGTTAGGGAACACTGAAGCTTTCTTT. Amino acid sequence: CSVGGKGLGNTEAFF.

The rearrangement joins TRBV11-2 to TRBJ2-1; 9 nucleotides line up with TRBD1. This CDR3 contains 16 residues. The germline CDR1 and CDR2 sequences are SGHAT and FQNNGV. Losses at the gene ends were 5 bases for V and 2 bases for J; bases not matched to a gene: 7. CDR3 DNA: TGTGCCAGCAGCCCCGACAGGGGGACCCCCTACAATGAGCAGTTCTTC. It translates to CASSPDRGTPYNEQFF. Looking up the rest from reference TRBV11-2 and TRBJ2-1 gives the full variable domain: EAGVAQSPRYKIIEKRQSVAFWCNPISGHATLYWYQQILGQGPKLLIQFQNNGVVDDSQLPKDRFSAERLKGVDSTLKIQPAKLEDSAVYLCASSPDRGTPYNEQFFGPGTRLTVL.

J is TRBJ2-1 and V is TRBV15; D is unclear. In germline, CDR1 is LNHNV, CDR2 YYDKDF (reference sequence). The CDR3 covers 16 residues. V gave up 0 bases and J gave up 5 bases, with 14 bases separating them. Here the CDR3 reads CATSRDRYPRHNEQFF. CDR3 nucleotides: TGTGCCACCAGCAGAGATCGGTACCCTCGTCACAATGAGCAGTTCTTC.

The rearrangement uses TRBV5-1 and TRBJ2-5; D not certain. V lost 3 bases and J lost 2, with 14 bases in between. The germline V gene encodes CDR1 SGHRS and CDR2 YFSETQ. The length of the CDR3 is 15 residues. This CDR3 is CASSSLDTPQETQYF. The CDR3 DNA follows: TGCGCCAGCAGCTCTCTCGATACGCCACAAGAGACCCAGTACTTC.

The chain uses TRBV2 and TRBJ2-2, with no clear D. V gave up 2 bases and J gave up 0 bases, with 19 bases separating them. Germline V gene lookup returns CDR1 SNHLY and CDR2 FYNNEI. The length of the CDR3 is 19 residues. This CDR3 is CASSEFSRAQIPNTGELFF. The CDR3 nucleotides read TGTGCCAGCAGTGAATTCAGCCGGGCGCAAATACCGAACACCGGGGAGCTGTTTTTT.

This clonotype was seen a few times. The chain employs TRBV20-1 and TRBJ2-7, with a possible D match to TRBD1 (6 bases). CDR1 is DFQATT and CDR2 is SNEGSKA in the germline V gene (reference sequence). With 3 bases removed from V and 2 bases from J, the gap between germline ends came to 14 bases. This CDR3 comprises 14 residues. As DNA, the CDR3 is TGCAGTGCTAGGACAGGCCCAGGGGCCTACGAGCAGTACTTC. It specifies CSARTGPGAYEQYF.

CDR3 protein: CARGAYNEQFF. CDR3 DNA: TGTGCCAGGGGGGCTTACAATGAGCAGTTCTTC. The chain is built from TRBV6-1 and TRBJ2-1; weak D call: TRBD1 (6 bases). Germline CDR1 and CDR2: MNHNS and SASEGT. Trimming shortened V by 9 bases and J by 4 bases, and 7 bases separated the two germline ends. CDR3 length: 11 amino acids.